The 20 T cell receptor beta chains below come from one sample, sequenced in a study of blood T cell repertoires in COVID-19. Repertoires were generated with immunoSEQ multiplex PCR, while TCRdb's copy carries only in-frame clones and drops some. Of about 480,000 clones in the sample, 80% to 90% are singletons; the top ten hold 0.75% to 0.9%. The sample taken for sequencing was peripheral blood. The receptors here all came from a man between 18 and 29 years old with COVID-19, enrolled during active disease.

The V gene is TRBV11-2, the J gene TRBJ2-3; 10 bases fit TRBD2. The CDR3 totals 17 residues. V gave up 5 bases and J gave up 2 bases; unmatched junction bases: 10. Germline V gene lookup returns CDR1 SGHAT and CDR2 FQNNGV. The CDR3 region has the DNA TGTGCCAGCAGCCCCCGCCCCGGGACTAGCGTCACAGATACGCAGTATTTT. Its translation is CASSPRPGTSVTDTQYF.

The chain is built from TRBV7-8 and TRBJ2-3; 7 bases map to TRBD2. The V and J ends lost 3 bases and 3 bases, in that order; junction bases with no gene match: 6. Germline V gene sequence: CDR1 SGHVS, CDR2 FQNEAQ. This CDR3 is 15 amino acids long. Written as DNA, the CDR3 is TGTGCCAGCAGCTTGTTCCGGGGGGAAACAGATACGCAGTATTTT. Amino acids: CASSLFRGETDTQYF.

The V gene is TRBV19, the J gene TRBJ2-1; 14 nucleotides align to TRBD2. The germline V gene has CDR1 LNHDA and CDR2 SQIVND (reference sequence). J gave up 15 bases and V 6 bases, and 16 bases lay outside the gene matches. The CDR3 runs 16 residues. The CDR3 sequence: CASSKSGTSGSFDLFF. The CDR3 DNA reads as TGTGCCAGTAGCAAAAGCGGGACTAGCGGGAGTTTCGATCTGTTCTTC.

V and J are TRBV11-3 and TRBJ2-3; 7 positions match TRBD2. The CDR3 is 13 amino acids. Germline loops: CDR1 SGHNT, CDR2 YENEEA. Losses at the gene ends were 8 bases for V and 5 bases for J; bases not matched to a gene: 7. The CDR3 sequence: CASAWEGGDTQYF. The CDR3 bases are TGTGCCAGCGCCTGGGAGGGCGGAGATACGCAGTATTTT.

J is TRBJ2-2 and V is TRBV25-1; TRBD2 matches 13 bases. Germline trimming cut 3 bases from V and 3 bases from J; bases unmatched to any gene: 7. This CDR3 contains 18 residues. Germline values: CDR1 MGHDK, CDR2 SYGVNS. CDR3 region: CASSDIGLAGVDTGELFF. CDR3 DNA: TGTGCCAGCAGTGACATAGGACTAGCGGGGGTCGACACCGGGGAGCTGTTTTTT.

The chain has TRBV30 and TRBJ2-7, with D perhaps TRBD2 (5 bases). The germline V gene has CDR1 GTSNPN and CDR2 SVGIG (reference sequence). The CDR3 length is 12 residues. V lost 5 bases to trimming and J lost 6 bases, with 14 bases between them. CDR3 DNA sequence: TGTGCCTGGCGCACGGGGATTCGCGAGCAGTACTTC. This encodes CAWRTGIREQYF.

The chain couples TRBV3-1 (or the pseudogene TRBV3-2) to TRBJ2-4; 9 positions agree with TRBD2. The CDR3 extends over 13 amino acids. V trimming: 4 bases; J trimming: 6 bases; junction bases outside the gene matches: 1. Germline values: CDR1 LGHDT, CDR2 YNNKEL (reference sequence). CDR3 DNA: TGTGCCAGCAGCCCGACTAGCGGAAACATTCAGTACTTC. Translated: CASSPTSGNIQYF.

The chain links TRBV7-8 to TRBJ2-3, with D possibly TRBD1 on 5 matching bases. Germline assignment: CDR1 SGHVS and CDR2 FQNEAQ. Trimming cost V 2 bases and J 3 bases, with 12 bases left between them. The CDR3 runs 15 residues. The CDR3 loop is CASSLLDKVTDTQYF. CDR3 in DNA: TGTGCCAGCAGCTTATTGGACAAAGTTACAGATACGCAGTATTTT. Variable domain in full (rest from reference TRBV7-8 and TRBJ2-3): GAGVSQSPRYKVAKRGQDVALRCDPISGHVSLFWYQQALGQGPEFLTYFQNEAQLDKSGLPSDRFFAERPEGSVSTLKIQRTQQEDSAVYLCASSLLDKVTDTQYFGPGTRLTVL.

The chain's CDR3 is CASSSSGGGYNEQFF. In DNA form, the CDR3 reads TGTGCCAGCAGTTCTAGCGGGGGAGGATACAATGAGCAGTTCTTC. The chain combines TRBV6-2 or TRBV6-3 with TRBJ2-1; the match to TRBD2 covers 10 bases. Germline values: CDR1 MNHEY, CDR2 SVGEGT. The CDR3 is 15 residues long. Trimming at V came to 4 bases and at J to 4 bases, leaving 4 bases not matched to a gene.

J is TRBJ2-1 and V is TRBV3-1 (or the pseudogene TRBV3-2); tentatively, D is TRBD1 (6 bases). Germline CDR1 reads LGHDT; CDR2 reads YNNKEL (reference sequence). CDR3 size: 13 residues. Between the trimmed V and J ends, which lost 2 bases and 10 bases, there was a span of 12 bases. The CDR3 loop reads CASSQLTGTEQFF. The CDR3, as DNA: TGTGCCAGCAGCCAATTAACCGGGACAGAGCAGTTCTTC.

This rearrangement joins TRBV6-1 to TRBJ2-7, with D possibly being TRBD2 (5 bases). Germline lookup yields CDR1 MNHNS and CDR2 SASEGT. CDR3 length equals 11 residues. Trimming left V 2 bases short and J 11 bases short, with 10 bases between. The DNA for the CDR3 is TGTGCCAGCAGTGAAATGGCGCGGGAGTACTTC. Translating gives CASSEMAREYF.

The chain is built from TRBV28 and TRBJ1-2; D is unclear. This CDR3 is built from 14 residues. Per the germline V gene, CDR1 is MDHEN and CDR2 is SYDVKM. The ends were cut back, 3 bases at V and 5 bases at J, with 13 bases in the middle. The CDR3 nucleotides are TGTGCCAGCAGTTTTGAGGTTCCCGTTTATGGCTACACCTTC. Amino acid sequence: CASSFEVPVYGYTF.

This chain uses TRBV19 with TRBJ2-5; 8 bases fit TRBD2. Germline V gene lookup returns CDR1 LNHDA and CDR2 SQIVND (reference sequence). The CDR3 loop spans 16 amino acids. V trimming: 5 bases; J trimming: 2 bases; junction bases outside the gene matches: 10. CDR3 protein: CASSFPGAGGQETQYF. The CDR3 bases are TGTGCCAGTAGTTTCCCTGGGGCGGGGGGACAAGAGACCCAGTACTTC. Drawing the rest from reference TRBV19 and TRBJ2-5, the complete variable domain is DGGITQSPKYLFRKEGQNVTLSCEQNLNHDAMYWYRQDPGQGLRLIYYSQIVNDFQKGDIAEGYSVSREKKESFPLTVTSAQKNPTAFYLCASSFPGAGGQETQYFGPGTRLLVL.

This chain connects TRBV5-1 to TRBJ1-6; 10 nucleotides agree with TRBD1. The germline V gene encodes CDR1 SGHRS and CDR2 YFSETQ. V was pared by 2 bases and J by 14 bases, with 13 bases of the junction left unmatched. This CDR3 is built from 16 residues. CDR3 sequence: CASSFLTGQGITALHF. Written as DNA, the CDR3 is TGCGCCAGCAGCTTCTTAACGGGACAGGGGATTACGGCCCTCCACTTT.

The V call is TRBV30, the J call TRBJ2-5, with D tentatively TRBD2 (5 bases). V dropped 3 bases and J dropped 5 bases, with 22 bases sitting between them. Germline CDR1 reads GTSNPN; CDR2 reads SVGIG (reference sequence). The length of the CDR3 is 16 residues. The CDR3 here is CAWRRSDYLGWETQYF. The CDR3 DNA reads TGTGCCTGGAGGCGATCCGACTACCTGGGGTGGGAGACCCAGTACTTC.

The chain is built from TRBV6-5 and TRBJ1-6, with a possible D match to TRBD1 (5 bases). The germline V and J ends were trimmed by 6 bases and 3 bases, with 12 bases remaining between them. Looked up from germline, CDR1 is MNHEY and CDR2 is SVGAGI. This CDR3 is 15 amino acids long. CDR3 loop: CASRRRDFYNSPLHF. The CDR3, as DNA: TGTGCCAGCAGACGAAGGGACTTCTATAATTCACCCCTCCACTTT.

This clone was seen a single time. J is TRBJ1-2 and V is TRBV11-3; D possibly corresponds to TRBD1 (6 bases). This CDR3 has 13 residues. Germline values: CDR1 SGHNT, CDR2 YENEEA. V dropped 0 bases and J dropped 7 bases, with 9 bases sitting between them. The CDR3 here is CASSLDRGGGYTF. The CDR3 DNA reads TGTGCCAGCAGCTTAGACAGGGGTGGTGGCTACACCTTC.

The CDR3 reads CASSPQTSGKDTQYF. CDR3 nucleotides: TGTGCCAGCAGTCCGCAGACTAGCGGGAAGGATACGCAGTATTTT. This chain joins TRBV6-5 and TRBJ2-3, with TRBD2 matching 11 bases. This CDR3 is 15 amino acids long. V shed 5 bases and J 6 bases; nucleotides not matched to a gene: 7. Germline-derived CDR1 and CDR2 are MNHEY and SVGAGI.

This CDR3 is CASSSGTSGDTGELFF. CDR3 nucleotides: TGTGCCAGCAGTTCCGGGACTAGCGGGGACACCGGGGAGCTGTTTTTT. The chain is built from TRBV2 and TRBJ2-2; 13 bases map to TRBD2. The germline CDR1 and CDR2 sequences are SNHLY and FYNNEI. CDR3 length equals 16 residues. V trimming: 5 bases; J trimming: 3 bases; junction bases outside the gene matches: 3.

This clone was recorded only once. The chain is built from TRBV5-1 and TRBJ2-1, with D hard to call. The V end was cut by 2 bases, the J end by 4 bases, with 25 bases between. Germline CDR1 SGHRS, CDR2 YFSETQ. The CDR3 is 19 amino acids. CDR3 nucleotides: TGCGCCAGCAGCTTCACCCCCAAATCTTCTAGATTCCTTTACAATGAGCAGTTCTTC. It translates to CASSFTPKSSRFLYNEQFF.